This TCR beta chain was captured in a study of T cell responses to AZD1222 COVID-19 vaccine. Broader study findings: Clonal diversity may have been underestimated in mostly white British donors. Every sample of the repertoires postdated the peak T cell response. Targeting of unmutated variant regions was reportedly seen in nearly half of spike-specific TCRs.

This table comes from immunoSEQ multiplex PCR, and its TCRdb copy is limited to in-frame clones, with some not included. The table records some 120,000 clones, around 92% of them present only once. Germline-derived CDR1 and CDR2 are SGHKS and YYEKEE (reference sequence). V shed 5 bases, J shed 6 bases, and the junction held 18 bases outside the gene matches. This CDR3 has 17 residues. A note on this clone: The antigen is not known.

The gene calls are TRBV5-5 and TRBJ1-1, with 8 bases identical to TRBD1. The clonotype was recovered from an adult in good health. The specimen comprised peripheral blood, sampled on day 0 of AZD1222 vaccination. The CDR3 bases are TGTGCCAGCAGGGCCGGGACAGGTTTGACTATCTATGCTGAAGCTTTCTTT. It is translated as CASRAGTGLTIYAEAFF.